The 8 T cell receptor beta chains below were found in one sample sequenced in a study of beta chain features in type 1 diabetes. Notes on the study in general: TCRB CDR3 length was moderately but significantly reduced in all four CD4+ subsets of Type 1 diabetes patients.

What these receptors recognize is not known. Expressed TCRB transcripts were sequenced because the isolated RNA had all been reverse transcribed beforehand. The protocol was immunoSEQ multiplex PCR, while the TCRdb copy is restricted to in-frame clones and leaves out a portion. The sample includes 400,000 or so clones, around 10% of them seen just once. The sequenced sample consisted of central memory CD4+ T cells from blood. These receptors were collected from a man aged 30-40 years with type 1 diabetes.

There are a few counts of this clone. CDR3 in amino acids: CAISDHSGANTGELFF. The CDR3 DNA is TGTGCCATCAGTGACCATAGCGGGGCGAACACCGGGGAGCTGTTTTTT. The chain is built from TRBV10-3 and TRBJ2-2; 8 bases are a match to TRBD2. The CDR3 covers 16 residues. Germline loops: CDR1 ENHRY, CDR2 SYGVKD. Germline trimming cut 3 bases from V and 0 bases from J; bases unmatched to any gene: 3.

This clone was counted only a few times. V usage is TRBV29-1 and J usage is TRBJ2-1, with a tentative D call TRBD2 (6 bases). The V gene lost 2 bases and the J gene lost 6 bases, with 14 bases spanning the gap. The CDR3 totals 14 residues. The germline V gene has CDR1 SQVTM and CDR2 ANQGSEA. The CDR3 sequence: CSVEFGGTFNEQFF. The CDR3 nucleotides are TGCAGCGTTGAATTTGGCGGGACCTTCAATGAGCAGTTCTTC.

The V call is TRBV27, the J call TRBJ2-1; TRBD2 agrees at 11 bases. V shed 8 bases, J shed 10 bases, and the junction held 10 bases outside the gene matches. The CDR3 runs to 14 residues. Germline V lookup: CDR1 MNHEY, CDR2 SMNVEV (reference sequence). As DNA, the CDR3 is TGTGCCAGCTGCGGGCTAGCGGGAGGAAGCGAGCAGTTCTTC. It encodes CASCGLAGGSEQFF.

This clone appeared many times. This chain uses TRBV29-1 with TRBJ1-4; the D is unclear. Germline values: CDR1 SQVTM, CDR2 ANQGSEA. The CDR3 has 12 amino acids. Trimming stripped 3 bases from V and 12 bases from J, with 14 bases between. The CDR3 is CSVEGRRTELFF. CDR3 in DNA: TGCAGCGTTGAGGGAAGAAGGACGGAACTGTTTTTT.

The rearrangement links TRBV10-3 to TRBJ2-3; tentative D call: TRBD1 (6 bases). This CDR3 contains 14 residues. Germline lookup yields CDR1 ENHRY and CDR2 SYGVKD. V gave up 7 bases and J gave up 2 bases, with 13 bases separating them. The CDR3 loop reads CAINTGSDTDTQYF. In DNA, the CDR3 is TGTGCCATCAACACAGGGTCTGACACAGATACGCAGTATTTT.

The table lists this clone with a few counts. This sample includes further DNA sequences coding for the same CDR3. The V and J genes are TRBV7-2 and TRBJ1-2; D gene unclear. This CDR3 has 13 residues. Per the germline V gene, CDR1 is SGHTA and CDR2 is FQGNSA. V lost 0 bases and J 2 bases, leaving 4 bases between the germline ends. The CDR3 nucleotides read TGTGCCAGCAGCTTAGCGAGGAACTATGGCTACACCTTC. Translated, it gives CASSLARNYGYTF.

The V gene is TRBV4-2, the J gene TRBJ2-1; 8 nucleotides match TRBD2. This CDR3 has 16 residues. V was pared by 4 bases and J by 7 bases, with 12 bases of the junction left unmatched. CDR1 is LGHNA, CDR2 YNFKEQ, per germline. CDR3 protein: CASSPPGLGGGNEQFF. Written as DNA, the CDR3 is TGTGCCAGCAGCCCACCGGGACTAGGTGGGGGGAATGAGCAGTTCTTC.

The chain employs TRBV28 and TRBJ1-1; D is uncertain. Trimming cost V 5 bases and J 3 bases, with 13 bases left between them. There are 14 residues in the CDR3. Germline values: CDR1 MDHEN, CDR2 SYDVKM. The CDR3 bases are TGTGCCAGCAGTCCCCGGCGGGGAGACACTGAAGCTTTCTTT. Its translation: CASSPRRGDTEAFF.